Listed here are 11 T cell receptor beta chains from one sample, sequenced in a study of glioma-infiltrating T cells after dendritic cell vaccination (dated by TCRdb to the mid-2010s). Libraries were prepared through the immunoSEQ multiplex PCR assay. This is the immuneACCESS table as TCRdb keeps it, with only in-frame sequences that have V and J called. A part of the clones is gone; compared with another copy, unresolved V genes explain less than half, and the rest is unexplained. This sample has some 46,000 clones in its table, and approximately 91% of those were observed once. 5.3% of the sample is held by the ten biggest clonotypes. The time point label for this specimen denotes: after dendritic cell vaccination, including at tumor progression/relapse. Sequenced here: blood, sampled after dendritic cell vaccination. The receptors here all came from a human donor with glioblastoma.

This sequence joins TRBV1 and TRBJ2-3; no DNA check was done on the table's D call, TRBD2. TRBV1 represents a pseudogene. There are 16 residues in the CDR3. DNA for the CDR3: TGCACCAGCAGCCACAAGCAGTGGCGGGAGAAGCGAACGCAGTATTTT. Translated: CTSSHKQWREKRTQYF.

The chain employs TRBV6-5 and TRBJ2-2; 8 positions match TRBD1. The CDR3 length is 13 residues. The J segment lost 6 bases and the V segment lost 5 bases, leaving 2 bases of the junction unmatched. CDR1 is MNHEY and CDR2 is SVGAGI in the germline V gene. This chain's CDR3 is CASSVTGAGELFF. The DNA of the CDR3 is TGTGCCAGCAGTGTGACAGGGGCCGGGGAGCTGTTTTTT.

The CDR3 nucleotides read TGTGCCATCAGACTAGCGGGAGCGGGAAGTCTGTTCTTC. Amino acid sequence: CAIRLAGAGSLFF. The rearrangement uses TRBV10-3 and TRBJ2-1; 11 nucleotides align to TRBD2. The CDR3 contains 13 residues. With V trimmed by 6 bases and J by 15 bases, 10 bases remained unmatched. Germline V gene data show CDR1 as ENHRY and CDR2 as SYGVKD.

The V gene is TRBV5-6, the J gene TRBJ2-1; 11 bases match TRBD2. After removal of 4 bases from V and 9 bases from J, the junction contained 12 bases not matched to a gene. The germline CDR1 and CDR2 sequences are SGHDT and YYEEEE. The CDR3 has 16 residues. The CDR3 spells CASSPRRTSGFIEQFF. The CDR3 DNA follows: TGTGCCAGCAGCCCCCGGCGGACTAGCGGGTTTATTGAGCAGTTCTTC. Using reference TRBV5-6 and TRBJ2-1 for the parts outside the CDR3, the full variable domain is DAGVTQSPTHLIKTRGQQVTLRCSPKSGHDTVSWYQQALGQGPQFIFQYYEEEERQRGNFPDRFSGHQFPNYSSELNVNALLLGDSALYLCASSPRRTSGFIEQFFGPGTRLTVL.

The chain carries TRBV5-6 and TRBJ2-7, with TRBD2 matching over 11 bases. Losses at the gene ends were 4 bases for V and 4 bases for J; bases not matched to a gene: 10. This CDR3 region has 16 residues. Germline values: CDR1 SGHDT, CDR2 YYEEEE. CDR3 in amino acids: CASSLGVGTSGYEQYF. The CDR3 DNA sequence: TGTGCCAGCAGCCTCGGGGTAGGGACTAGCGGTTACGAGCAGTACTTC.

V usage is TRBV18 and J usage is TRBJ1-1; 8 positions agree with TRBD1. Germline V lookup: CDR1 KGHSH, CDR2 LQKENI. The CDR3 spans 15 residues. The ends lost 2 bases at V and 1 base at J; junction bases unmatched: 3. CDR3 residues: CASSPVTGGNTEAFF. DNA for the CDR3: TGTGCCAGCTCACCAGTCACAGGGGGGAACACTGAAGCTTTCTTT.

The CDR3 nucleotides read TGTGCCAGCAGCTCGGTTGCGGGAACCTACAATGAGCAGTTCTTC. Protein: CASSSVAGTYNEQFF. This chain joins TRBV5-4 and TRBJ2-1, with D tentatively TRBD2 (6 bases). Germline loops: CDR1 SGHNT, CDR2 YYREEE (reference sequence). V gave up 3 bases and J gave up 2 bases, with 12 bases separating them. This CDR3 has 15 residues.

The chain joins TRBV6-5 to TRBJ2-7; 9 positions match TRBD1. Looked up from germline, CDR1 is MNHEY and CDR2 is SVGAGI. The J segment lost 5 bases and the V segment lost 1 base, leaving 3 bases of the junction unmatched. The CDR3 has 14 amino acids. Here the CDR3 DNA reads TGTGCCAGCAGTTACTGGGACAGGGCCCACGAGCAGTACTTC. Translated, it gives CASSYWDRAHEQYF.

This chain uses TRBV7-6 with TRBJ2-7; TRBD1 aligns across 10 bases. The V gene's germline CDR1 is SGHVS and CDR2 FNYEAQ. The V segment lost 5 bases and the J segment 5 bases; nucleotides outside the gene matches: 12. This CDR3 contains 16 residues. In DNA, the CDR3 is TGTGCCAGCAGCCCGGTAGCCGGGACAGGGGTGAACGAGCAGTACTTC. Encoded protein: CASSPVAGTGVNEQYF.

Remarks on this clone: A read error may account for a junction end that differs from germline. This chain links TRBV7-2 with TRBJ2-3; TRBD2 agrees at 8 bases. Germline-derived CDR1 and CDR2 are SGHTA and FQGNSA. The CDR3 loop spans 14 amino acids. CDR3 sequence (DNA): TGTGCCAGCAGCTTAGCGGCCGGGGGGGCACCCCAGTCTTTT. As protein: CASSLAAGGAPQSF.

This clone was recorded a few times. The J gene is TRBJ2-7, the V gene TRBV28; D is possibly TRBD2 (5 bases). Germline CDR1 MDHEN, CDR2 SYDVKM. The CDR3 is 15 residues long. V was shortened by 2 bases and J by 4 bases, with 15 bases between the two germline ends. The CDR3 DNA follows: TGTGCCAGCAGTTTAGTCGGTATTCCGGGATACGAGCAGTACTTC. It specifies CASSLVGIPGYEQYF.